Each of the 24 T cell receptor beta chains below was sequenced from the same sample in a study of blood T cells in healthy people across ages. Alongside a J-beta primer mix, a sample-barcoded 5' primer served in a second PCR lasting about 6 to 11 cycles. TCRdb analysed the 5' RACE reads with MiXCR anew, one entry per CDR3 protein. The table shows about 720,000 distinct CDR3 sequences, with 25% occurring only once. Separately, the same data were catalogued under a study of T cells of mothers and their children.

Specimen: blood. The source is a boy between 10 and 17 years old in good health.

This chain uses TRBV7-2 with TRBJ1-1; 7 bases line up with TRBD1. The CDR3 extends over 14 amino acids. Trimming cost V 6 bases and J 6 bases; bases outside gene matches: 10. Germline-derived CDR1 and CDR2 are SGHTA and FQGNSA. CDR3 protein: CASRPAGGWAEAFF. CDR3 DNA: TGTGCCAGCAGGCCCGCAGGGGGTTGGGCTGAAGCTTTCTTT. The full variable domain, completed using reference TRBV7-2 and TRBJ1-1, is GAGVSQSPSNKVTEKGKDVELRCDPISGHTALYWYRQSLGQGLEFLIYFQGNSAPDKSGLPSDRFSAERTGGSVSTLTIQRTQQEDSAVYLCASRPAGGWAEAFFGQGTRLTVV.

This clonotype was seen a few times. V usage is TRBV6-1 and J usage is TRBJ2-5, with D perhaps matching TRBD1 (7 bases). The DNA matches TRBJ2-7 better at its end, which makes the J call doubtful. CDR1 MNHNS and CDR2 SASEGT come from the germline V gene. This CDR3 contains 16 residues. In DNA form, the CDR3 reads TGTGCCAGCAGCCAGGGGGGACAGCCAAGCTCCTACGAGCAGTACTTC. This codes for CASSQGGQPSSYEQYF.

The rearrangement links TRBV3-1 to TRBJ1-2; D might be TRBD1 (6 bases). V lost 4 bases and J 3 bases, leaving 15 bases between the germline ends. Germline CDR1 and CDR2: LGHDT and YNNKEL (reference sequence). CDR3 size: 15 residues. The DNA for the CDR3 is TGTGCCAGCAGCCCAGTACAGGGACCCTACTATGGCTACACCTTC. Translated: CASSPVQGPYYGYTF.

This chain connects TRBV9 to TRBJ1-2; 7 bases map to TRBD1. Germline values: CDR1 SGDLS, CDR2 YYNGEE. J gave up 4 bases and V 0 bases, and 6 bases lay outside the gene matches. The CDR3 totals 15 residues. The CDR3 loop reads CASSVGDSSPYGYTF. The DNA of the CDR3 is TGTGCCAGCAGCGTAGGGGACAGTTCCCCCTATGGCTACACCTTC.

The chain uses TRBV20-1 and TRBJ2-3; maybe TRBD2 (6 bases). Trimming cost V 5 bases and J 2 bases, with 11 bases left between them. CDR1 and CDR2 from the germline V gene are DFQATT and SNEGSKA (reference sequence). The CDR3 sequence is 13 residues long. The CDR3 nucleotides read TGCAGTGCTCCCCGGGGGAACACAGATACGCAGTATTTT. As protein: CSAPRGNTDTQYF.

The V and J genes are TRBV7-2 and TRBJ2-5; 8 bases line up with TRBD2. The V segment lost 3 bases and the J segment 3 bases; nucleotides outside the gene matches: 9. CDR3 length equals 16 residues. CDR1 and CDR2 (germline): SGHTA, FQGNSA. The CDR3 region is CASSLGSGSGEETQYF. Written as DNA, the CDR3 is TGTGCCAGCAGCTTGGGTTCGGGTAGCGGGGAAGAGACCCAGTACTTC.

This clonotype appeared a few times. The chain recombines TRBV24-1 with TRBJ2-5, with D perhaps TRBD1 (5 bases). Trimming cost V 7 bases and J 4 bases, with 9 bases left between them. Germline V gene data show CDR1 as KGHDR and CDR2 as SFDVKD. There are 12 residues in the CDR3. The CDR3 DNA sequence: TGTGCCACCAGCCAGGGTGTAGAGACCCAGTACTTC. This sequence encodes CATSQGVETQYF.

This clonotype was seen repeatedly, ten times or more. The chain recombines TRBV29-1 with TRBJ2-5, with D possibly being TRBD1 or TRBD2 (5 bases each). Between the trimmed V and J ends, which lost 2 bases and 5 bases, there was a span of 6 bases. The V gene's germline CDR1 is SQVTM and CDR2 ANQGSEA. This CDR3 is 11 amino acids long. The CDR3 is CSVEWGETQYF. CDR3 sequence (DNA): TGCAGCGTTGAATGGGGGGAGACCCAGTACTTC.

This clonotype was counted ten times or more. At one end the junction does not follow the germline gene, possibly because of a read error. The chain employs TRBV5-1 and TRBJ2-1; the D gene is possibly TRBD2 (5 bases). Germline V gene lookup returns CDR1 SGHRS and CDR2 YFSETQ. The CDR3 is 12 residues long. CDR3 nucleotide sequence: TGTGCCAGCAGCTTACTAGACAATGAGCAGTTCTTC. This sequence encodes CASSLLDNEQFF.

The chain employs TRBV5-6 and TRBJ2-7; TRBD1 agrees at 8 bases. Losses at the gene ends were 6 bases for V and 3 bases for J; bases not matched to a gene: 17. CDR1 and CDR2 from the germline V gene are SGHDT and YYEEEE. This CDR3 contains 17 residues. The CDR3 here is CASISRKDRVMDYEQYF. CDR3 DNA: TGTGCCAGCATCTCTCGAAAGGACAGGGTGATGGACTACGAGCAGTACTTC.

The CDR3, as DNA: TGTGCCACCAGCAGGAGTAGCGGGACCATCCCTGGGGCCAACGTCCTGACTTTC. Its translation: CATSRSSGTIPGANVLTF. The chain recombines TRBV15 with TRBJ2-6; 8 bases are shared with TRBD2. The CDR3 runs 18 residues. Germline V gene data show CDR1 as LNHNV and CDR2 as YYDKDF (reference sequence). With V trimmed by 3 bases and J by 2 bases, 9 bases remained unmatched.

CDR3 protein: CASSSEGGLSNYEQFF. DNA of the CDR3: TGTGCCAGCAGCTCAGAAGGGGGGTTGAGTAACTATGAGCAGTTCTTC. The V gene is TRBV7-8, the J gene TRBJ2-1, with D perhaps matching TRBD1 or TRBD2 (6 bases each). This CDR3 has 16 amino acids. Germline CDR1 and CDR2: SGHVS and FQNEAQ. Trimming removed 4 bases from V and 8 bases from J, with 21 bases in between.

The chain links TRBV7-2 to TRBJ2-7, with D hard to call. Trimming took off 3 bases at V and 4 bases at J, with 13 bases between the two ends. Germline V gene data show CDR1 as SGHTA and CDR2 as FQGNSA. CDR3 length equals 14 residues. The chain's CDR3 is CASSFSGVGYEQYF. CDR3 coding DNA: TGTGCCAGCAGCTTTTCCGGAGTGGGTTACGAGCAGTACTTC.

This clonotype has more than one count but fewer than ten. The V and J genes are TRBV19 and TRBJ2-1; 9 bases fit TRBD1. CDR1 LNHDA and CDR2 SQIVND come from the germline V gene (reference sequence). Germline trimming cut 9 bases from V and 6 bases from J; bases unmatched to any gene: 9. The CDR3 is 14 residues long. Written as DNA, the CDR3 is TGTGCCAGCGCAACACAGGGGGCTAGCAATGAGCAGTTCTTC. Amino acids: CASATQGASNEQFF.

This clonotype was counted between two and nine times. V is TRBV20-1 and J is TRBJ2-5; D is undetermined. Per germline, CDR1 DFQATT and CDR2 SNEGSKA (reference sequence). The CDR3 has 13 residues. The CDR3: CSHFRPQAVIQYF. The DNA for the CDR3 is TGCAGCCATTTTAGGCCCCAGGCAGTGATCCAGTACTTC.

The rearrangement links TRBV7-9 to TRBJ1-3, with TRBD1 identical over 9 bases. After removal of 5 bases from V and 7 bases from J, the junction contained 3 bases not matched to a gene. The CDR3 is 13 amino acids. Germline V gene lookup returns CDR1 SEHNR and CDR2 FQNEAQ (reference sequence). The CDR3 nucleotides are TGTGCCAGCAGCCTCGGACAGGGGAACACCATATATTTT. It specifies CASSLGQGNTIYF. The entire variable domain, with the rest obtained from reference TRBV7-9 and TRBJ1-3, is as follows: DTGVSQNPRHKITKRGQNVTFRCDPISEHNRLYWYRQTLGQGPEFLTYFQNEAQLEKSRLLSDRFSAERPKGSFSTLEIQRTEQGDSAMYLCASSLGQGNTIYFGEGSWLTVV.

The chain combines TRBV7-9 with TRBJ2-1; tentatively, D is TRBD1 (6 bases). With the DNA end fitting TRBJ2-5 better, the J assignment may be wrong. This CDR3 is 17 amino acids long. CDR1 is SEHNR and CDR2 is FQNEAQ in the germline V gene (reference sequence). DNA for the CDR3: TGTGCCAGCTCACCTACTGGGTCAGGGGCGCAAGGGGAGACCCAGTACTTC. The encoded protein is CASSPTGSGAQGETQYF.

The J gene is TRBJ2-5, the V gene TRBV11-2, with D perhaps being TRBD1 or TRBD2 (5 bases each). Trimming took off 1 base at V and 4 bases at J, with 13 bases between the two ends. Looked up from germline, CDR1 is SGHAT and CDR2 is FQNNGV. This CDR3 has 15 amino acids. The chain's CDR3 is CASSLGRERAETQYF. DNA of the CDR3: TGTGCCAGCAGCTTAGGCAGGGAGAGGGCAGAGACCCAGTACTTC.

In this sample, this clonotype turned up a few times. The CDR3 DNA sequence: TGCAGCGTCGTACAGGGAGGCGAGCAGTACTTC. Translating gives CSVVQGGEQYF. The chain carries TRBV29-1 and TRBJ2-5; D may match TRBD1 or TRBD2 (6 bases each). The J call could be wrong; TRBJ2-7 is a better fit for the DNA end. Germline values: CDR1 SQVTM, CDR2 ANQGSEA. The CDR3 runs 11 residues.

The chain recombines TRBV7-9 with TRBJ2-7; 8 nucleotides match TRBD1. Germline V gives CDR1 SEHNR, CDR2 FQNEAQ (reference sequence). The CDR3 is made up of 15 amino acids. The V segment lost 6 bases and the J segment 2 bases; nucleotides outside the gene matches: 9. CDR3 DNA: TGTGCCAGCAGGGGACAGGAAGCCGAACCCTACGAGCAGTACTTC. It is translated as CASRGQEAEPYEQYF.

In its sample, this clonotype was seen a few times. This chain joins TRBV14 and TRBJ2-3; D call uncertain. Per germline, CDR1 SGHDN and CDR2 FVKESK. Between the trimmed V and J ends, which lost 3 bases and 4 bases, there was a span of 17 bases. This CDR3 contains 16 residues. The CDR3 bases are TGTGCCAGCAGCCACGAACCACCTGCATTCCCAGATACGCAGTATTTT. This translates into CASSHEPPAFPDTQYF.

The CDR3 DNA follows: TGTGCCAGCAGCCCGCGTCCGACTAGCCCCGGGGAGCTGTTTTTT. The encoded protein is CASSPRPTSPGELFF. The chain links TRBV3-1 to TRBJ2-2; TRBD2 agrees at 7 bases. The CDR3 is made up of 15 amino acids. Germline assignment: CDR1 LGHDT and CDR2 YNNKEL (reference sequence). V shed 4 bases and J 6 bases; nucleotides not matched to a gene: 8. Full variable domain (rest looked up from reference TRBV3-1 and TRBJ2-2): DTAVSQTPKYLVTQMGNDKSIKCEQNLGHDTMYWYKQDSKKFLKIMFSYNNKELIINETVPNRFSPKSPDKAHLNLHINSLELGDSAVYFCASSPRPTSPGELFFGEGSRLTVL.

This clonotype was found a few times. The V gene is TRBV12-3 or TRBV12-4, the J gene TRBJ1-2; tentatively, D is TRBD1 (5 bases). The CDR3 runs 17 residues. The V gene lost 8 bases and the J gene lost 4 bases, with 26 bases spanning the gap. The CDR3: CASQKTNPRQLTYGYTF. The CDR3 DNA reads TGTGCCAGCCAAAAAACTAATCCACGACAGCTTACCTATGGCTACACCTTC.

This clonotype was recorded a few times. The chain couples TRBV7-9 to TRBJ2-7; TRBD2 aligns across 7 bases. Germline CDR1 SEHNR, CDR2 FQNEAQ (reference sequence). V gave up 3 bases and J gave up 5 bases; unmatched junction bases: 7. CDR3 length equals 14 residues. The DNA of the CDR3 is TGTGCCAGCAGCTTGCGGGGAGGGTCCGACGAGCAGTACTTC. This sequence encodes CASSLRGGSDEQYF.